The 15 T cell receptor beta chains given below trace back to one sample, sequenced in a study of cytomegalovirus exposure and HLA in healthy donors. The PCR made use of 60 Vbeta and 13 Jbeta primers. Clones were read by immunoSEQ multiplex PCR, and TCRdb kept only the in-frame ones, dropping some. Found here are 250,000 or so clones, around 81% of them singletons; the top ten hold 8%. The source material was PBMCs. The receptors derive from a woman aged 60-75 years in good health and CMV-seropositive.

Worth noting for this clone: Other nucleotide sequences in the sample specify the same CDR3. CDR3 sequence: CASSFGSQETQYF. For the CDR3, the DNA is TGCGCCAGCAGCTTTGGCAGCCAAGAGACCCAGTACTTC. V usage is TRBV5-1 and J usage is TRBJ2-5; D uncertain. CDR1 SGHRS and CDR2 YFSETQ come from the germline V gene. CDR3 length: 13 residues. Trimming left V 2 bases short and J 1 base short, with 6 bases between. The variable domain in full, completed from reference TRBV5-1 and TRBJ2-5, reads KAGVTQTPRYLIKTRGQQVTLSCSPISGHRSVSWYQQTPGQGLQFLFEYFSETQRNKGNFPGRFSGRQFSNSRSEMNVSTLELGDSALYLCASSFGSQETQYFGPGTRLLVL.

This rearrangement joins TRBV4-1 to TRBJ2-5; 9 bases are shared with TRBD1. This CDR3 has 14 residues. Germline-derived CDR1 and CDR2 are MGHRA and YSYEKL. The V gene end was trimmed by 5 bases and the J gene end by 5 bases; junction bases not matched to a gene: 6. The CDR3 region is CASSGQGIGETQYF. The CDR3 DNA reads TGCGCCAGCAGCGGACAGGGGATTGGGGAGACCCAGTACTTC.

The chain combines TRBV7-9 with TRBJ1-1; TRBD1 might be the D (5 bases). This CDR3 comprises 13 residues. From germline, CDR1 is SEHNR and CDR2 FQNEAQ (reference sequence). The ends were cut back, 2 bases at V and 6 bases at J, with 10 bases in the middle. CDR3 sequence reads: CASSLWGVPEAFF. In DNA, the CDR3 is TGTGCCAGCAGCTTATGGGGGGTGCCTGAAGCTTTCTTT.

The chain carries TRBV6-1 and TRBJ2-2; 7 bases line up with TRBD1. The V segment lost 6 bases and the J segment 1 base; nucleotides outside the gene matches: 2. This CDR3 spans 14 amino acids. The germline V gene encodes CDR1 MNHNS and CDR2 SASEGT. CDR3 residues: CASRTGWNTGELFF. CDR3 coding DNA: TGTGCCAGCAGGACAGGGTGGAACACCGGGGAGCTGTTTTTT.

J is TRBJ2-5 and V is TRBV4-1; D is perhaps TRBD2 (6 bases). CDR3 length: 12 amino acids. Per the germline V gene, CDR1 is MGHRA and CDR2 is YSYEKL. Trimming took 0 bases from V and 8 from J, leaving 7 bases between them. CDR3 sequence reads: CASSQDSGTQYF. The CDR3, as DNA: TGCGCCAGCAGCCAAGATAGCGGAACCCAGTACTTC.

This clone was seen only a few times. The chain links TRBV2 to TRBJ2-2, with 10 bases matching TRBD1. The CDR3 has 15 amino acids. With 9 bases clipped from V and 7 bases from J, the junction kept 11 bases outside the gene matches. Germline CDR1 SNHLY, CDR2 FYNNEI. CDR3 amino acids: CASFSGQGRVGELFF. The CDR3 nucleotides are TGTGCCAGTTTCTCGGGACAGGGGAGAGTCGGGGAGCTGTTTTTT.

CDR3 DNA sequence: TGTGCCAGCAGCGGGGGCGGGGGGACCTACGAGCAGTACTTC. Amino acid sequence: CASSGGGGTYEQYF. The rearrangement joins TRBV9 to TRBJ2-7; 8 bases fit TRBD2. The germline V gene has CDR1 SGDLS and CDR2 YYNGEE. With 3 bases clipped from V and 2 bases from J, the junction kept 4 bases outside the gene matches. This CDR3 spans 14 amino acids.

The chain combines TRBV18 with TRBJ2-7, with D possibly being TRBD1 (5 bases). The CDR3 consists of 14 residues. Germline V gives CDR1 KGHSH, CDR2 LQKENI. V gave up 3 bases and J gave up 3 bases, with 12 bases separating them. CDR3 loop: CASSPQGSIYEQYF. DNA for the CDR3: TGTGCCAGCTCACCCCAGGGTAGCATCTACGAGCAGTACTTC.

The chain joins TRBV11-2 to TRBJ2-1, with TRBD1 identical over 12 bases. J lost 7 bases, V lost 7 bases, and 8 bases had no gene match. CDR3 length: 15 amino acids. In germline, CDR1 is SGHAT, CDR2 FQNNGV. The CDR3 protein is CASNLGTGGLNEQFF. The DNA of the CDR3 is TGTGCCAGCAACTTGGGGACAGGGGGCTTGAATGAGCAGTTCTTC.

The CDR3 loop reads CASSLAGVYGYTF. In DNA, the CDR3 is TGCGCCAGCAGCTTGGCCGGGGTTTATGGCTACACCTTC. V is TRBV5-1 and J is TRBJ1-2; D unresolved. This CDR3 has 13 residues. V lost 0 bases and J 5 bases, leaving 8 bases between the germline ends. Germline CDR1 and CDR2: SGHRS and YFSETQ. The full variable domain, its missing parts supplied by reference TRBV5-1 and TRBJ1-2, is KAGVTQTPRYLIKTRGQQVTLSCSPISGHRSVSWYQQTPGQGLQFLFEYFSETQRNKGNFPGRFSGRQFSNSRSEMNVSTLELGDSALYLCASSLAGVYGYTFGSGTRLTVV.

The chain employs TRBV5-1 and TRBJ2-3; 9 bases map to TRBD2. Germline V gene sequence: CDR1 SGHRS, CDR2 YFSETQ. The ends lost 9 bases at V and 1 base at J; junction bases unmatched: 6. The CDR3 spans 14 residues. The CDR3 DNA reads TGCGCCACCGCGAGCGGGGGGCGCACAGATACGCAGTATTTT. This encodes CATASGGRTDTQYF.

The genes are TRBV11-2 and TRBJ2-2; no firm D call. The CDR3 consists of 10 residues. Per the germline V gene, CDR1 is SGHAT and CDR2 is FQNNGV. V was cut by 7 bases and J by 7 bases, with 4 bases left in between. CDR3 in amino acids: CASTNGELFF. DNA of the CDR3: TGTGCCAGCACCAACGGGGAGCTGTTTTTT.

The gene calls are TRBV10-2 and TRBJ1-2, with 7 bases fitting TRBD1. With V trimmed by 2 bases and J by 8 bases, 2 bases remained unmatched. The CDR3 totals 12 residues. The germline CDR1 and CDR2 sequences are WSHSY and SAAADI. CDR3 in amino acids: CASSEDRAGYTF. In DNA form, the CDR3 reads TGCGCCAGCAGTGAGGACAGGGCGGGCTACACCTTC.

V is TRBV4-2 and J is TRBJ1-2; TRBD1 matches 9 bases. Trimming at V came to 3 bases and at J to 4 bases, leaving 6 bases not matched to a gene. The CDR3 is 15 residues long. From germline, CDR1 is LGHNA and CDR2 YNFKEQ. CDR3 bases: TGTGCCAGCAGCCAGGGACAGGGAGTTAGCTATGGCTACACCTTC. Translated: CASSQGQGVSYGYTF.

This clone has just a few counts. The CDR3 spells CASSLDPGRGTF. The CDR3 DNA follows: TGTGCCAGCAGCTTGGATCCAGGCCGGGGCACCTTC. This chain uses TRBV5-4 with TRBJ1-2; D remains ambiguous. V gave up 0 bases and J gave up 13 bases, with 13 bases separating them. This CDR3 has 12 amino acids. From germline, CDR1 is SGHNT and CDR2 YYREEE (reference sequence). The variable domain in full, with the rest retrieved from reference TRBV5-4 and TRBJ1-2, is ETGVTQSPTHLIKTRGQQVTLRCSSQSGHNTVSWYQQALGQGPQFIFQYYREEENGRGNFPPRFSGLQFPNYSSELNVNALELDDSALYLCASSLDPGRGTFGSGTRLTVV.